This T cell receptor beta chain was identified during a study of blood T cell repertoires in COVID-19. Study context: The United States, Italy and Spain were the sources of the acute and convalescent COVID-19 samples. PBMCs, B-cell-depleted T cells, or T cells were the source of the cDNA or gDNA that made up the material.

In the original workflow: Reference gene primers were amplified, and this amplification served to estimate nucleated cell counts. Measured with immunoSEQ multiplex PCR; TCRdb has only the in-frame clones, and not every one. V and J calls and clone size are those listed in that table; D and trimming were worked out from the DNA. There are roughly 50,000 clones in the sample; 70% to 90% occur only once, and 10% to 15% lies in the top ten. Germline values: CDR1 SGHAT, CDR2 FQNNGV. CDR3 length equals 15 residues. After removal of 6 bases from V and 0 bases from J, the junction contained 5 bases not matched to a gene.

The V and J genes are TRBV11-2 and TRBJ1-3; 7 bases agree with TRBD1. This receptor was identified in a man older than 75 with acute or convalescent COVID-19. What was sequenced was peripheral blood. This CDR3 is CASRRGDSSGNTIYF. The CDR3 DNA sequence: TGTGCCAGCAGACGTGGGGACAGCTCTGGAAACACCATATATTTT.